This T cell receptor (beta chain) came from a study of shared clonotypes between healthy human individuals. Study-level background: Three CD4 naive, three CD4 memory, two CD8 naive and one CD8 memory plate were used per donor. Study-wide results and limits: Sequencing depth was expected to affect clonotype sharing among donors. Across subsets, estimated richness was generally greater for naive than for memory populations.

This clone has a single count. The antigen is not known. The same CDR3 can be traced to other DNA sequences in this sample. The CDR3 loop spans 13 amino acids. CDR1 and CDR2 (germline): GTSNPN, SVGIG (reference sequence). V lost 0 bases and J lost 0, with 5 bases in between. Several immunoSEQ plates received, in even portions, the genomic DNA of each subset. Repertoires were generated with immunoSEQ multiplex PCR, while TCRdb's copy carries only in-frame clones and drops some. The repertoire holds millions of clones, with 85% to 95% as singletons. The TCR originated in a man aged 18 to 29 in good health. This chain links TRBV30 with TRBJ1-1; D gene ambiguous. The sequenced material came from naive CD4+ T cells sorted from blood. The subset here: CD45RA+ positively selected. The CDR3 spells CAWSVILNTEAFF. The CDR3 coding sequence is TGTGCCTGGAGTGTAATATTGAACACTGAAGCTTTCTTT.